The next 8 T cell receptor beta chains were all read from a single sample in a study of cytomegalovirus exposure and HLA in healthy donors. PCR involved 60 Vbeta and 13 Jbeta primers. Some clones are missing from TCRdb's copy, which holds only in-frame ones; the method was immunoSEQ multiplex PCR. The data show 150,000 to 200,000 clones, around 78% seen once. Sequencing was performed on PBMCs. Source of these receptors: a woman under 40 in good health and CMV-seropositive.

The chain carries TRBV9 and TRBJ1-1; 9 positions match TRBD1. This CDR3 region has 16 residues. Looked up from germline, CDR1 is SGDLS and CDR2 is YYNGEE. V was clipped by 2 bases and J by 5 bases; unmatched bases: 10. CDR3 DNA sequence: TGTGCCAGCAGCGTGGGTACAGGGGGCTTGGGTACTGAAGCTTTCTTT. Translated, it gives CASSVGTGGLGTEAFF.

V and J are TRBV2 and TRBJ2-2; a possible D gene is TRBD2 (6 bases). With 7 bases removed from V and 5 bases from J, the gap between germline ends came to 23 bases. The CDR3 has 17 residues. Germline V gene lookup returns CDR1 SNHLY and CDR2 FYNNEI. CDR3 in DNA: TGTGCCAGCAAGATTGCTAGCGCTTCCCCGGGGACCGGGGAGCTGTTTTTT. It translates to CASKIASASPGTGELFF.

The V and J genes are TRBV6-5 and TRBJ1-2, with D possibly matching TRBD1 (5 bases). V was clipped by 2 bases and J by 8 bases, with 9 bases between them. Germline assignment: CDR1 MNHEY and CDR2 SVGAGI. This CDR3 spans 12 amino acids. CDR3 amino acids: CASSYRGEGYTF. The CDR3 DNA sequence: TGTGCCAGCAGTTACCGGGGGGAAGGCTACACCTTC.

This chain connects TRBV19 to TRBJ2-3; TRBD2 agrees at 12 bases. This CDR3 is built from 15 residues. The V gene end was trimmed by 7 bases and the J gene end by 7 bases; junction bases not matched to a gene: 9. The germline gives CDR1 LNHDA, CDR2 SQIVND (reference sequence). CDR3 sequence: CASTVGLAGPNTQYF. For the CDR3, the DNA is TGTGCCAGTACCGTTGGACTAGCGGGGCCCAATACGCAGTATTTT.

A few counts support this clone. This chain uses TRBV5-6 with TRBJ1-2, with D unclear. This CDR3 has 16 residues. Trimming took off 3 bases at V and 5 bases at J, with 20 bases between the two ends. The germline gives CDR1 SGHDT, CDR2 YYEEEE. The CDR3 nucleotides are TGTGCCAGCAGCTCACCTTGGGCCGAAAGATCATATGGCTACACCTTC. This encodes CASSSPWAERSYGYTF.

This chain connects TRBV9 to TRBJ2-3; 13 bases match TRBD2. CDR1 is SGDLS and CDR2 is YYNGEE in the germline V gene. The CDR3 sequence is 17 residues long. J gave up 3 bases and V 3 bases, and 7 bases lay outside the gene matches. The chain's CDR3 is CASSAGLAGSATDTQYF. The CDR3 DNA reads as TGTGCCAGCAGCGCGGGACTAGCGGGATCAGCGACAGATACGCAGTATTTT.

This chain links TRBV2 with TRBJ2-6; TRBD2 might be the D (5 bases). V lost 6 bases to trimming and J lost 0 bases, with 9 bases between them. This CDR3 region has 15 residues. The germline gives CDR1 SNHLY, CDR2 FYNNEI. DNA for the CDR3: TGTGCCAGCAGGAGCGGAAGCTCTGGGGCCAACGTCCTGACTTTC. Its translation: CASRSGSSGANVLTF. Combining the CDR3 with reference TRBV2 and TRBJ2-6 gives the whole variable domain EPEVTQTPSHQVTQMGQEVILRCVPISNHLYFYWYRQILGQKVEFLVSFYNNEISEKSEIFDDQFSVERPDGSNFTLKIRSTKLEDSAMYFCASRSGSSGANVLTFGAGSRLTVL.

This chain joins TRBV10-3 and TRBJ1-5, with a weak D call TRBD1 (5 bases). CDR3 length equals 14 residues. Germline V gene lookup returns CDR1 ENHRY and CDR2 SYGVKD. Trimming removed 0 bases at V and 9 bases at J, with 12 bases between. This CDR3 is CAISESGGGRPQHF. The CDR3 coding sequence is TGTGCCATCAGTGAGTCGGGGGGGGGAAGGCCCCAGCATTTT.